These 23 T cell receptor beta chains came from one sample sequenced in a study of T cells in women clearing cervical HPV infection. Using immunoSEQ multiplex PCR, the repertoire was profiled, and TCRdb retains in-frame clones only, with some absent. Its clone listing holds some 43,000 clones. Sequenced material: blood buffy coat. The receptor set was obtained from a woman between 18 and 70 years old with a cervical HPV16 infection that either progressed to CIN3+ or cleared (not recorded which).

Regarding this clone: The CDR3 end is not reached by the read, which stops 3 residues before it; the germline J gene fills it in. This sequence joins TRBV5-1 and TRBJ1-2, with D possibly TRBD1 on 6 matching bases. Germline V gives CDR1 SGHRS, CDR2 YFSETQ. CDR3 length: 13 amino acids. V was shortened by 2 bases and J by 4 bases, with 9 bases between the two germline ends. The part of the CDR3 DNA that was read is TGCGCCAGCAGCTTAGGACAGTCCTATGGC. This gives the protein CASSLGQSYG. The entire CDR3 sequence reads CASSLGQSYGYTF. Looking up the rest from reference TRBV5-1 and TRBJ1-2 gives the full variable domain: KAGVTQTPRYLIKTRGQQVTLSCSPISGHRSVSWYQQTPGQGLQFLFEYFSETQRNKGNFPGRFSGRQFSNSRSEMNVSTLELGDSALYLCASSLGQSYGYTFGSGTRLTVV.

Comment on this clone: The CDR3 goes on 3 residues after the read ends, and that part is filled in from the germline J gene. The chain carries TRBV5-1 and TRBJ2-2; maybe TRBD1 (6 bases). The V gene's germline CDR1 is SGHRS and CDR2 YFSETQ. CDR3 length equals 14 residues. The ends were cut back, 3 bases at V and 6 bases at J, with 12 bases in the middle. CDR3: CASSSVRGPGELFF. The CDR3 DNA, read in part, is TGCGCCAGCAGCTCGGTCAGGGGTCCCGGGGAG.

Remarks on this clone: The sequence runs out 3 residues before the end of the CDR3; the remainder is reconstructed from the germline J gene. The chain uses TRBV7-3 and TRBJ1-4, with 8 bases fitting TRBD1. CDR3 length: 15 residues. The ends lost 6 bases at V and 8 bases at J; junction bases unmatched: 11. CDR1 SGHTA and CDR2 FQGTGA come from the germline V gene. The CDR3 region is CASSPTGGRNEKLFF. The DNA read from the CDR3 is TGTGCCAGCAGTCCAACAGGGGGGAGAAACGAAAAA.

On this clone itself: The read halts 3 residues ahead of the CDR3 end, with the missing end drawn from the germline J gene. The chain combines TRBV19 with TRBJ2-5; the match to TRBD2 covers 8 bases. Germline-derived CDR1 and CDR2 are LNHDA and SQIVND (reference sequence). V was clipped by 6 bases and J by 2 bases; unmatched bases: 2. The CDR3 totals 13 residues. The sequenced CDR3 bases are TGTGCCAGTAGCGGGGGGGCACAAGAGACC. Translated, it gives CASSGGAQET. The complete CDR3 sequence is CASSGGAQETQYF.

Regarding this clone: The read ends 3 residues before the CDR3 terminus; that terminus is restored from the germline J gene. The V gene is TRBV2, the J gene TRBJ1-2; a possible D gene is TRBD1 (6 bases). This CDR3 has 15 amino acids. Germline CDR1 SNHLY, CDR2 FYNNEI. The germline V and J ends were trimmed by 5 bases and 5 bases, with 18 bases remaining between them. CDR3 residues: CASSPDRGTRYGYTF. CDR3 DNA, as far as it was read: TGTGCCAGCAGTCCGGACAGAGGGACGAGGTATGGC.

Details on this clone: The read falls 3 residues short of the CDR3 end, and the missing part is taken from the germline J gene. This chain uses TRBV11-2 with TRBJ2-5; D may be TRBD1 (5 bases). Trimming took 4 bases from V and 1 from J, leaving 13 bases between them. CDR1 SGHAT and CDR2 FQNNGV come from the germline V gene. This CDR3 is built from 15 residues. The CDR3 DNA, read in part, is TGTGCCAGCAGCTCGCTATCGACAGTCCAAGAGACC. It encodes CASSSLSTVQET. The CDR3 in its entirety is CASSSLSTVQETQYF.

A word on this clone: The CDR3 end lies 3 residues beyond the end of the read and is filled in from the germline J gene. The rearrangement uses TRBV24-1 and TRBJ1-4, with TRBD1 matching over 7 bases. Looked up from germline, CDR1 is KGHDR and CDR2 is SFDVKD. The junction had 8 bases not matched to a gene; V was cut back by 3 bases and J by 5 bases. This CDR3 is 16 amino acids long. CDR3 sequence reads: CATSDPGTEGNEKLFF. CDR3 DNA (partial): TGTGCCACCAGTGATCCCGGGACAGAAGGGAATGAAAAA.

About this clone itself: With the read ending 3 residues before the CDR3 end, the germline J gene is used to fill in that end. The chain joins TRBV7-2 to TRBJ2-5; the D is unclear. Germline values: CDR1 SGHTA, CDR2 FQGNSA. The V end was cut by 0 bases, the J end by 5 bases, with 7 bases between. CDR3 length: 13 amino acids. CDR3 loop: CASSLAVAETQYF. Partial CDR3 DNA: TGTGCCAGCAGCTTAGCGGTCGCGGAGACC.

With regard to this clone: The read ends 3 residues early relative to the CDR3; the germline J gene fills the gap. The chain recombines TRBV19 with TRBJ1-4; the D gene is possibly TRBD1 (6 bases). This CDR3 region has 12 residues. Trimming took off 7 bases at V and 10 bases at J, with 13 bases between the two ends. The germline CDR1 and CDR2 sequences are LNHDA and SQIVND (reference sequence). The CDR3 is CASTQQTGKLFF. The DNA read from the CDR3 is TGTGCCAGTACCCAGCAGACAGGAAAA. Complete variable domain (other parts from reference TRBV19 and TRBJ1-4): DGGITQSPKYLFRKEGQNVTLSCEQNLNHDAMYWYRQDPGQGLRLIYYSQIVNDFQKGDIAEGYSVSREKKESFPLTVTSAQKNPTAFYLCASTQQTGKLFFGSGTQLSVL.

With regard to this clone: The read ends 3 residues before the CDR3 terminus; that terminus is restored from the germline J gene. The chain employs TRBV10-3 and TRBJ2-7; perhaps D is TRBD1 or TRBD2 (5 bases each). This CDR3 has 14 amino acids. V gave up 4 bases and J gave up 1 base, with 11 bases separating them. From germline, CDR1 is ENHRY and CDR2 SYGVKD. The sequenced part of the CDR3 DNA is TGTGCCATCAGTGGGAGAGGGGCATCCTACGAG. Amino acids: CAISGRGASYE. The whole CDR3 protein is CAISGRGASYEQYF.

In regard to this clone: The CDR3 end is not reached by the read, which stops 3 residues before it; the germline J gene fills it in. The chain is built from TRBV5-4 and TRBJ2-3; a possible D gene is TRBD2 (6 bases). This CDR3 comprises 16 residues. Trimming stripped 10 bases from V and 3 bases from J, with 24 bases between. Germline V lookup: CDR1 SGHNT, CDR2 YYREEE (reference sequence). The CDR3 region is CAARRGQGVVTDTQYF. CDR3 DNA (partial): TGTGCCGCGCGGAGGGGCCAGGGAGTGGTAACAGATACG.

Comments on this clone: The observed sequence ends 3 residues before the CDR3 terminus, with the missing tail filled in from the germline J gene. The J gene is TRBJ2-1, the V gene TRBV19, with D hard to call. Trimming pared 1 base from V and 3 bases from J, leaving 10 bases between. The CDR3 runs 15 residues. CDR1 LNHDA and CDR2 SQIVND come from the germline V gene (reference sequence). CDR3 amino acids: CASSIAPNSYNEQFF. The DNA read from the CDR3 is TGTGCCAGTAGTATAGCCCCGAACAGCTACAATGAG.

On this clone: The CDR3 goes on 3 residues after the read ends, and that part is filled in from the germline J gene. V and J are TRBV20-1 and TRBJ1-2; 8 bases fit TRBD1. This CDR3 spans 15 amino acids. The germline V gene encodes CDR1 DFQATT and CDR2 SNEGSKA (reference sequence). The covered CDR3 bases are TGCAGTGCTAGAGATGCTGGACAGGGCTCGTCGGGC. It codes for CSARDAGQGSSG. The CDR3, in full, reads CSARDAGQGSSGYTF.

In the case of this clone: The sequence runs out 3 residues before the end of the CDR3; the remainder is reconstructed from the germline J gene. The chain joins TRBV27 to TRBJ2-6; D may be TRBD1 (6 bases). This CDR3 is 14 amino acids long. V was shortened by 7 bases and J by 4 bases, with 11 bases between the two germline ends. Germline CDR1 and CDR2: MNHEY and SMNVEV (reference sequence). The covered CDR3 bases are TGTGCCAGCAAGGACAGTTGGGGGGCCAACGTC. This translates into CASKDSWGANV. The complete CDR3 reads CASKDSWGANVLTF.

CDR3 sequence reads: CASSGRRFSGRNSNQPQYF. CDR3 bases read: TGTGCCAGCTCAGGACGAAGGTTCAGCGGTAGGAATAGCAATCAGCCG. The chain joins TRBV18 to TRBJ2-3; a possible D gene is TRBD2 (5 bases). From the germline J gene comes the end of the CDR3, since the read stops 3 residues before it. In germline, CDR1 is KGHSH, CDR2 LQKENI. The CDR3 extends over 19 amino acids.

Concerning this clone itself: From the germline J gene comes the end of the CDR3, since the read stops 3 residues before it. The chain carries TRBV28 and TRBJ2-5, with 7 bases aligning to TRBD1. From germline, CDR1 is MDHEN and CDR2 SYDVKM. The J segment lost 5 bases and the V segment lost 4 bases, leaving 10 bases of the junction unmatched. CDR3 size: 15 residues. The CDR3 DNA, read in part, is TGTGCCAGCAGTTCAATTAAGGGGGCCGGGGAGACC. It yields the protein CASSSIKGAGET. The complete CDR3 sequence is CASSSIKGAGETQYF.

In the case of this clone: The read gets to within 3 residues of the CDR3 end, and the germline J gene fills in the rest. The V and J genes are TRBV10-3 and TRBJ1-6; weak D call: TRBD1 (6 bases). The CDR3 runs to 15 residues. CDR1 and CDR2 from the germline V gene are ENHRY and SYGVKD. V was trimmed by 2 bases and J by 5 bases, leaving 10 bases between them. CDR3 in amino acids: CAISEVPGDNSPLHF. The sequenced CDR3 bases are TGTGCCATCAGTGAGGTCCCAGGGGATAATTCACCC.

To note about this clone: The CDR3 goes on 3 residues after the read ends, and that part is filled in from the germline J gene. V usage is TRBV5-6 and J usage is TRBJ2-3, with unresolved D. Trimming shortened V by 0 bases and J by 1 base, and 9 bases separated the two germline ends. The germline gives CDR1 SGHDT, CDR2 YYEEEE. The CDR3 is 15 residues long. CDR3 DNA (partial): TGTGCCAGCAGCTTGGGGCAATTCGGCACAGATACG. Translation: CASSLGQFGTDT. The whole CDR3 reads CASSLGQFGTDTQYF. The variable domain in full, completed from reference TRBV5-6 and TRBJ2-3, reads DAGVTQSPTHLIKTRGQQVTLRCSPKSGHDTVSWYQQALGQGPQFIFQYYEEEERQRGNFPDRFSGHQFPNYSSELNVNALLLGDSALYLCASSLGQFGTDTQYFGPGTRLTVL.

Comments on this clone: Read coverage stops 3 residues before the CDR3 terminus; the germline J gene supplies the remainder. The J gene is TRBJ2-7, the V gene TRBV18; 9 bases map to TRBD2. This CDR3 spans 16 amino acids. Germline trimming cut 3 bases from V and 6 bases from J; bases unmatched to any gene: 12. The V gene's germline CDR1 is KGHSH and CDR2 LQKENI. CDR3 loop: CASSPIGPAGGSEQYF. Incomplete CDR3 DNA: TGTGCCAGCTCACCGATAGGACCAGCGGGGGGTAGCGAG.

Partial CDR3 DNA: TGTGCCAGCGCCGGGACAGGGATATTCAACACTGAA. Encoded protein: CASAGTGIFNTE. The full CDR3 protein is CASAGTGIFNTEAFF. V is TRBV25-1 and J is TRBJ1-1, with 9 bases that match TRBD1. The sequence runs out 3 residues before the end of the CDR3; the remainder is reconstructed from the germline J gene. CDR3 length: 15 residues. Trimming took 8 bases from V and 2 from J; bases not matched to a gene: 9. Germline V lookup: CDR1 MGHDK, CDR2 SYGVNS.

In regard to this clone: The read ends 3 residues before the CDR3 terminus; that terminus is restored from the germline J gene. This sequence joins TRBV6-1 and TRBJ2-2, with 7 bases lining up with TRBD1. The CDR3 is 16 amino acids. Germline CDR1 is MNHNS and CDR2 is SASEGT. The CDR3 bases that were read are TGTGCCAGCAGTGTGGACAGGAGTGCCTATAATTCACCG. This codes for CASSVDRSAYNSP. The CDR3 reads in full as CASSVDRSAYNSPLFF.

About this clone itself: With the read ending 3 residues before the CDR3 end, the germline J gene is used to fill in that end. The chain couples TRBV11-2 to TRBJ1-1, with unresolved D. The V end lost 2 bases, the J end lost 1 base, and 5 bases lay between the germline ends. The CDR3 spans 13 residues. Germline V CDR1 and CDR2: SGHAT, FQNNGV. The CDR3 loop is CASSLTGNTEAFF. CDR3 bases read: TGTGCCAGCAGCTTAACGGGGAACACTGAA.

Details on this clone: Read data end 3 residues before the CDR3 end; the end is taken from the germline J gene. The chain links TRBV5-6 to TRBJ1-1; 8 bases are a match to TRBD1. V was pared by 3 bases and J by 6 bases, with 7 bases of the junction left unmatched. This CDR3 comprises 14 residues. Germline assignment: CDR1 SGHDT and CDR2 YYEEEE. Here the CDR3 reads CASSSGQVNAEAFF. The sequenced CDR3 bases are TGTGCCAGCAGCTCGGGACAGGTTAACGCTGAA. The complete variable domain, with remaining parts taken from reference TRBV5-6 and TRBJ1-1, reads DAGVTQSPTHLIKTRGQQVTLRCSPKSGHDTVSWYQQALGQGPQFIFQYYEEEERQRGNFPDRFSGHQFPNYSSELNVNALLLGDSALYLCASSSGQVNAEAFFGQGTRLTVV.